This is a list of T cell receptor beta chains from one sample in a study of blood T cell repertoires in COVID-19. Profiled with immunoSEQ multiplex PCR; TCRdb holds only in-frame clones, not every one. The sample yields roughly 53,000 clones, 70% to 90% seen once. The specimen was peripheral blood. Receptor source: a human donor in a cohort sampled during active COVID-19. Both conserved end residues are part of each CDR3. A D gene is named only where the DNA matches it firmly. Some rows mark clone size as missing; the rest say once, few, many or name a class of expanded clone.

>TRBV5-1|TRBJ2-1|.|TRBD1
TGCGCCAGCAGCTTGGGTACAGGGGGCAATGAGCAGTTCTTC
CASSLGTGGNEQFF
>TRBV6-2/TRBV6-3|TRBJ2-6|.|.
TGTGCCAGCAGTTACTCGATAGCTAGCGTCTCTGGGGCCAACGTCCTGACTTTC
CASSYSIASVSGANVLTF
>TRBV24-1|TRBJ2-7|.|TRBD1
TGTGCCACCAGTGTCCTCTGGGACAGAAATTACGTTCTGAGCTCCTACGAGCAGTACTTC
CATSVLWDRNYVLSSYEQYF
>TRBV7-6|TRBJ1-1|few|.
TGTGCCAGCAGCTTGGCACCTAAGGCGGACACTGAAGCTTTCTTT
CASSLAPKADTEAFF
>TRBV5-1|TRBJ2-2|.|.
TGCGCCAGCAGCCCGTTGGGCAGGGCAAACACCGGGGAGCTGTTTTTT
CASSPLGRANTGELFF
>TRBV19|TRBJ2-5|.|TRBD2
TGTGCCAGTAGTATTAGGCTAGCGGGAGAGACCCAGTACTTC
CASSIRLAGETQYF
>TRBV11-3|TRBJ2-2|.|TRBD1
TGTGCCAGCAGCCCCTACAGGGGGCCCACCGGGGAGCTGTTTTTT
CASSPYRGPTGELFF
>TRBV5-1|TRBJ1-1|.|.
TGCGCCAGCAGCCCCTCACCGGGGAACACTGAAGCTTTCTTT
CASSPSPGNTEAFF
>TRBV9|TRBJ2-4|.|TRBD2
TGTGCCAGCAGCCCCACGGGAGGGAAAAACATTCAGTACTTC
CASSPTGGKNIQYF
>TRBV6-6|TRBJ2-6|.|TRBD1
TGTGCCAGCAGCACAACAGGGGCTGGGGCCAACGTCCTGACTTTC
CASSTTGAGANVLTF
>TRBV5-4|TRBJ1-1|.|TRBD1
TGTGCCAGCAGCTTGGGACAGGGGGCGAACACTGAAGCTTTCTTT
CASSLGQGANTEAFF
>TRBV20-1|TRBJ2-5|.|.
TGCAGTGCTAGTGGCCTGGGGAGTTCCAAGGAGGAGACCCAGTACTTC
CSASGLGSSKEETQYF
>TRBV6-5|TRBJ2-7|.|.
TGTGCCAGCAGTTACAATCAGGGGAGCTCCTACGAGCAGTACTTC
CASSYNQGSSYEQYF
>TRBV6-1|TRBJ1-1|.|TRBD1
TGTGCCAGCAGTGAAGCTTCCGGGACAGGGTCAAAAGCTTTCTTT
CASSEASGTGSKAFF
>TRBV7-2|TRBJ2-5|.|TRBD1
TGTGCCAGCAGCTTAGAACGGACAGGGCCTTGGGGTGGGACCCAGTACTTC
CASSLERTGPWGGTQYF
>TRBV7-3|TRBJ2-3|.|.
TGTGCCAGCAGCTTAGTTTCTTCGACACCGCCAAACACAGATACGCAGTATTTT
CASSLVSSTPPNTDTQYF
>TRBV4-1|TRBJ2-1|once|TRBD2
TGCCCCAGCAGCCGACCGGGACTAGCGGAAAATGAGCAGTTCTTC
CPSSRPGLAENEQFF
>TRBV5-4|TRBJ2-2|.|.
TGTGCCAGCAGCTTGGGGGCTAGCGCGAACACCGGGGAGCTGTTTTTT
CASSLGASANTGELFF
>TRBV25-1|TRBJ1-3|.|.
TGTGCCAGCAGTGATGGAGTTGGAAACACCATATATTTT
CASSDGVGNTIYF
>TRBV5-1|TRBJ1-1|.|.
TGCGCCAGCGCCTTGGACGTTGCTATGAACACTGAAGCTTTCTTT
CASALDVAMNTEAFF
>TRBV6-1|TRBJ1-5|.|.
TGTGCCAGCAGTGAAAACGGGAATCAGCCCCAGCATTTT
CASSENGNQPQHF
>TRBV5-1|TRBJ1-4|.|.
TGCGCCAGCAGCTTGCGGTACCGTAATGAAAAACTGTTTTTT
CASSLRYRNEKLFF
>TRBV12-3/TRBV12-4|TRBJ2-7|.|.
TGTGCCAGCAGTTTAGGCGACAGGCAGTACTTC
CASSLGDRQYF
>TRBV19|TRBJ2-7|.|TRBD1
TGTGCCAGCGGGGGACAGGGATCCTACGAGCAGTACTTC
CASGGQGSYEQYF
>TRBV6-2/TRBV6-3|TRBJ1-2|.|.
TGTGCCAGCAGTTACGCAGGAACTCCGTATGGCTACACCTTC
CASSYAGTPYGYTF
>TRBV10-1|TRBJ2-2|few|TRBD2
TGCGCCAGCAGTGAGGGGGGGGTGGGATACACCGGGGAGCTGTTTTTT
CASSEGGVGYTGELFF
>TRBV18|TRBJ1-1|.|.
TGTGCCAGCTCACCACCTAGCCGTGAAGCTTTCTTT
CASSPPSREAFF
>TRBV2|TRBJ2-1|.|.
TGTGCCAGCACTAATCAAGGGGGGCAGTTCTTC
CASTNQGGQFF
>TRBV6-2/TRBV6-3|TRBJ2-7|.|.
TGTGCCAGCAGTTCCCCGGGTTCTCCCAACTACGAGCAGTACTTC
CASSSPGSPNYEQYF
>TRBV19|TRBJ2-7|.|TRBD1
TGTGCCAGTAGTCATTCCATCCTTGGACAGGTCGACTACGAGCAGTACTTC
CASSHSILGQVDYEQYF
>TRBV7-2|TRBJ2-7|.|.
TGTGCCAGCAGCTTAAGAGGACAATACGAGCAGTACTTC
CASSLRGQYEQYF
>TRBV10-2|TRBJ1-5|.|TRBD1
TGCGCCAGCAGTGGGCAGGGGGGTAGCAATCAGCCCCAGCATTTT
CASSGQGGSNQPQHF
>TRBV3-1/TRBV3-2|TRBJ1-3|few|.
TGTGCCAGCAGCCAGGGGGCTTTAGTTGGAAACACCATATATTTT
CASSQGALVGNTIYF
>TRBV9|TRBJ1-5|.|.
TGTGCCAGCAGCCCCCTCTTTGGGCCGGCCAATAATAGCAATCAGCCCCAGCATTTT
CASSPLFGPANNSNQPQHF
>TRBV9|TRBJ1-2|.|TRBD1
TGTGCCAGCAGCTTAACCGGCAGGGGGCGAGATGGCTACACCTTC
CASSLTGRGRDGYTF
>TRBV7-3|TRBJ1-1|.|.
TGTGCCAGCAGCCCGACAGGCCTATCCACTGAAGCTTTCTTT
CASSPTGLSTEAFF
>TRBV28|TRBJ1-2|once|TRBD1
TGTGCCAGCAGTTTACCAGGGGGACGTGGCTACACCTTC
CASSLPGGRGYTF
>TRBV3-1/TRBV3-2|TRBJ1-2|.|TRBD1
TGTGCCAGCAGCCGCGGGGACAGGGACTATGGCTACACCTTC
CASSRGDRDYGYTF
>TRBV28|TRBJ1-2|.|.
TGTGCCAGCACGATTAGCCGAAGGGGGGGCTATGGCTACACCTTC
CASTISRRGGYGYTF
>TRBV12-5|TRBJ1-1|once|TRBD1
TGTGCTAGTAGGACAGGGACCATGATGAACACTGAAGCTTTCTTT
CASRTGTMMNTEAFF